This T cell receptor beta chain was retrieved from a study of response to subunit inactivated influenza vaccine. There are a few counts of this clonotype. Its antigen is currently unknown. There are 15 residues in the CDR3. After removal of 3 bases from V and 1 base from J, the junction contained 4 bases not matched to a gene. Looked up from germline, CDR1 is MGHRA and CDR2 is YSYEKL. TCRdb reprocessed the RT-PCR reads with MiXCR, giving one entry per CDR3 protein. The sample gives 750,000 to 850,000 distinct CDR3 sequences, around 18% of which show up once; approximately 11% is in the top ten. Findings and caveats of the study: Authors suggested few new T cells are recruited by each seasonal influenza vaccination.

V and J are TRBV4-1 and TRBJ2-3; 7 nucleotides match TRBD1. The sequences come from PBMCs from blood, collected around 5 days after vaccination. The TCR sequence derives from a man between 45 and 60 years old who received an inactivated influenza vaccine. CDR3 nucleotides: TGCGCCAGCAGCCATACAGGGGTTGGCACAGATACGCAGTATTTT. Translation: CASSHTGVGTDTQYF.